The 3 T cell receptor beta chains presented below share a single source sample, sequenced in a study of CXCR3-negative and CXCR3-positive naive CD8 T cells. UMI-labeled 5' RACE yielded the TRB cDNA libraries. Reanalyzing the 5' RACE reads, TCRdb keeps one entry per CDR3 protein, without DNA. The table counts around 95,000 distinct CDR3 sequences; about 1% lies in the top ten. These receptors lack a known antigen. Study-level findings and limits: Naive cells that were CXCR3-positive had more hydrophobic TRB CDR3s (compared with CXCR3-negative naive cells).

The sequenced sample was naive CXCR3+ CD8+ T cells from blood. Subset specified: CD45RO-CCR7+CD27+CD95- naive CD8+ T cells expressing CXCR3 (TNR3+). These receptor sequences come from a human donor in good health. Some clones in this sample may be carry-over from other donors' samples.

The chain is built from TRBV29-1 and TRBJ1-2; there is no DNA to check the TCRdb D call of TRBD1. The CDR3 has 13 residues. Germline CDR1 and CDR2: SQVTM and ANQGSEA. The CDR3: CSVAPDSQGGYTF.

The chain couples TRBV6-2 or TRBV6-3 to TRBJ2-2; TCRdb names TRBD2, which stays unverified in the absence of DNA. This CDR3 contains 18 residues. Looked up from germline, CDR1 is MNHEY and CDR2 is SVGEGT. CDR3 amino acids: CASSSFFHGLINTGELFF.

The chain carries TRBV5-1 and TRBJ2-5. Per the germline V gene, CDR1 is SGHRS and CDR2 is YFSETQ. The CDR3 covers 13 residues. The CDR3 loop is CASSLDRGETQYF.